These 30 T cell receptor beta chains came from one sample sequenced in a study of PD-1 and CTLA-4 blockade in melanoma. Assay used: immunoSEQ multiplex PCR; TCRdb lists only in-frame clones, some missing. The profile shows around 15,000 clones, around three quarters of them singletons. The sample here was CD8+ T cells from peripheral blood, taken from a patient given anti-PD-1 treatment. The receptor set was obtained from a human donor with melanoma.

The rearrangement links TRBV7-9 to TRBJ1-2; no firm D call. The germline gives CDR1 SEHNR, CDR2 FQNEAQ (reference sequence). This CDR3 is built from 15 residues. V dropped 1 base and J dropped 4 bases, with 13 bases sitting between them. The CDR3 bases are TGTGCCAGCAGCTTAGGATTCCCTATACTCTATGGCTACACCTTC. Translation gives CASSLGFPILYGYTF.

This clone was recorded only once. The chain combines TRBV5-5 with TRBJ2-1; 11 nucleotides line up with TRBD2. Germline loops: CDR1 SGHKS, CDR2 YYEKEE (reference sequence). This CDR3 spans 15 amino acids. The trim removed 4 bases at V and 4 bases at J, leaving 4 bases unmatched. The CDR3 spells CASSTTSGSYNEQFF. The CDR3 bases are TGTGCCAGCAGCACAACTAGCGGGAGTTACAATGAGCAGTTCTTC.

The chain carries TRBV27 and TRBJ2-1; 11 nucleotides match TRBD2. Germline V gene data show CDR1 as MNHEY and CDR2 as SMNVEV (reference sequence). The V segment lost 8 bases and the J segment 4 bases; nucleotides outside the gene matches: 13. There are 17 residues in the CDR3. CDR3 protein: CASHGTSGPQKYNEQFF. CDR3 DNA sequence: TGTGCCAGCCACGGGACTAGCGGACCTCAAAAGTACAATGAGCAGTTCTTC.

V gene TRBV10-3 combines with J gene TRBJ1-4; D uncertain. Trimming pared 2 bases from V and 3 bases from J, leaving 4 bases between. The CDR3 is 13 amino acids. Per the germline V gene, CDR1 is ENHRY and CDR2 is SYGVKD. CDR3 loop: CAISETSNEKLFF. CDR3 nucleotides: TGTGCCATCAGTGAGACCTCTAATGAAAAACTGTTTTTT.

The V gene is TRBV10-3, the J gene TRBJ2-7, with TRBD1 identical over 10 bases. The CDR3 has 13 amino acids. Per germline, CDR1 ENHRY and CDR2 SYGVKD. V was pared by 5 bases and J by 4 bases, with 2 bases of the junction left unmatched. CDR3 loop: CAISRDRGYEQYF. The CDR3 DNA sequence: TGTGCCATCAGTAGGGACAGGGGATACGAGCAGTACTTC.

The chain links TRBV29-1 to TRBJ1-4; D unclear. Per germline, CDR1 SQVTM and CDR2 ANQGSEA. Trimming stripped 5 bases from V and 7 bases from J, with 11 bases between. This CDR3 region has 12 residues. CDR3 residues: CSVLVAGEKLFF. CDR3 sequence (DNA): TGCAGCGTTTTGGTGGCAGGTGAAAAACTGTTTTTT.

The chain couples TRBV9 to TRBJ1-1; D unresolved. Trimming took 3 bases from V and 1 from J, leaving 13 bases between them. This CDR3 spans 15 amino acids. Germline V gene lookup returns CDR1 SGDLS and CDR2 YYNGEE. Here the CDR3 reads CASSGWPHPNTEAFF. The CDR3 DNA reads TGTGCCAGCAGCGGTTGGCCCCATCCGAACACTGAAGCTTTCTTT.

This clone is termed medium-sized. The J gene is TRBJ1-3, the V gene TRBV25-1; D not resolved. From germline, CDR1 is MGHDK and CDR2 SYGVNS. The CDR3 runs to 11 residues. V was pared by 4 bases and J by 4 bases, with 2 bases between. CDR3: CASSVGNTIYF. CDR3 bases: TGTGCCAGCAGTGTCGGAAACACCATATATTTT.

The J gene is TRBJ1-2, the V gene TRBV6-1, with D maybe TRBD1 (5 bases). The CDR3 loop spans 16 amino acids. Germline CDR1 is MNHNS and CDR2 is SASEGT. Trimming left V 3 bases short and J 1 base short, with 15 bases between. This chain's CDR3 is CASSDRERDLNYGYTF. CDR3 nucleotides: TGTGCCAGCAGTGACAGGGAGAGGGACCTTAACTATGGCTACACCTTC.

This clone is judged medium-sized. The chain has TRBV19 and TRBJ1-3, with D possibly being TRBD1 (6 bases). The CDR3 has 15 residues. Germline-derived CDR1 and CDR2 are LNHDA and SQIVND (reference sequence). V was trimmed by 5 bases and J by 0 bases, leaving 11 bases between them. The CDR3 region has the DNA TGTGCCAGTAGTTTGGACAGCGGCTCTGGAAACACCATATATTTT. Translating gives CASSLDSGSGNTIYF.

The V and J genes are TRBV11-2 and TRBJ1-1; 7 bases agree with TRBD1. J lost 4 bases, V lost 4 bases, and 15 bases had no gene match. CDR1 is SGHAT and CDR2 is FQNNGV in the germline V gene. The CDR3 has 17 amino acids. The CDR3 region has the DNA TGTGCCAGCAGCTCGGCGAGGGGGCAGGGGACGGGCACTGAAGCTTTCTTT. This sequence encodes CASSSARGQGTGTEAFF.

The chain has TRBV19 and TRBJ2-2, with D uncertain. CDR1 is LNHDA and CDR2 is SQIVND in the germline V gene (reference sequence). Trimming took off 7 bases at V and 5 bases at J, with 17 bases between the two ends. The CDR3 totals 15 residues. DNA for the CDR3: TGTGCCAGTACAGTGATGGCCCCCCCTACCGGGGAGCTGTTTTTT. Residues: CASTVMAPPTGELFF.

V gene TRBV7-8 combines with J gene TRBJ2-2; 7 bases are a match to TRBD1. The germline V gene has CDR1 SGHVS and CDR2 FQNEAQ. The trim removed 2 bases at V and 6 bases at J, leaving 9 bases unmatched. The CDR3 covers 16 residues. The CDR3 region is CASSLNEGAYAGELFF. CDR3 nucleotides: TGTGCCAGCAGCTTAAATGAGGGGGCGTATGCCGGGGAGCTGTTTTTT.

This rearrangement joins TRBV12-5 to TRBJ1-4, with D uncertain. The CDR3 sequence is 17 residues long. V was cut by 2 bases and J by 3 bases, with 16 bases left in between. The germline CDR1 and CDR2 sequences are LGHNT and FRNRAP. The CDR3 sequence is CASGLRAGRTSNEKLFF. CDR3 coding DNA: TGTGCTAGTGGTTTGAGAGCGGGCCGCACCTCTAATGAAAAACTGTTTTTT. Based on the CDR3 plus reference TRBV12-5 and TRBJ1-4, the full variable domain is DARVTQTPRHKVTEMGQEVTMRCQPILGHNTVFWYRQTMMQGLELLAYFRNRAPLDDSGMPKDRFSAEMPDATLATLKIQPSEPRDSAVYFCASGLRAGRTSNEKLFFGSGTQLSVL.

The rearrangement joins TRBV7-2 to TRBJ2-7, with D perhaps given as TRBD1 or TRBD2 (5 bases each). Germline CDR1 SGHTA, CDR2 FQGNSA. The CDR3 runs 15 residues. V was shortened by 5 bases and J by 2 bases, with 16 bases between the two germline ends. For the CDR3, the DNA is TGTGCCAGCAGCACTGATCGGGACGAACCCTACGAGCAGTACTTC. Amino acids: CASSTDRDEPYEQYF.

The rearrangement uses TRBV5-4 and TRBJ2-7; D remains unclear. This CDR3 is built from 12 residues. The V gene's germline CDR1 is SGHNT and CDR2 YYREEE (reference sequence). The ends were cut back, 2 bases at V and 4 bases at J, with 7 bases in the middle. CDR3 residues: CASSLQGYEQYF. CDR3 coding DNA: TGTGCCAGCAGCTTACAAGGGTACGAGCAGTACTTC.

The chain has TRBV11-2 and TRBJ2-3, with D possibly being TRBD2 (6 bases). Germline V gene sequence: CDR1 SGHAT, CDR2 FQNNGV. The CDR3 runs to 17 residues. The ends were cut back, 5 bases at V and 2 bases at J, with 20 bases in the middle. CDR3 coding DNA: TGTGCCAGCAGCCCAGGGCGGGCCGGCGGGGCCACAGATACGCAGTATTTT. It translates to CASSPGRAGGATDTQYF.

The chain employs TRBV5-1 and TRBJ1-3; 9 positions agree with TRBD1. Germline CDR1 and CDR2: SGHRS and YFSETQ. The CDR3 runs 16 residues. V lost 3 bases, J lost 4 bases, and 8 bases stayed unmatched. CDR3 sequence: CASSSDTGGRGNTIYF. The CDR3 DNA reads as TGCGCCAGCAGCTCGGATACAGGGGGCAGGGGAAACACCATATATTTT.

The chain carries TRBV29-1 and TRBJ1-1; D is ambiguous. V lost 4 bases and J lost 6, with 6 bases in between. This CDR3 has 10 amino acids. The germline V gene has CDR1 SQVTM and CDR2 ANQGSEA. CDR3 residues: CSVGTSEAFF. Written as DNA, the CDR3 is TGCAGCGTTGGTACCTCTGAAGCTTTCTTT.

This rearrangement joins TRBV7-9 to TRBJ2-3, with 12 bases aligning to TRBD2. After removal of 8 bases from V and 10 bases from J, the junction contained 10 bases not matched to a gene. CDR3 length: 14 amino acids. Germline loops: CDR1 SEHNR, CDR2 FQNEAQ (reference sequence). The DNA for the CDR3 is TGTGCCAGCGTTCCGGGACTAGCGGGTCTCCCGCAGTATTTT. This encodes CASVPGLAGLPQYF.

This clone has only a few counts. The chain recombines TRBV9 with TRBJ1-2, with 7 nucleotides matching TRBD1. V lost 2 bases and J lost 4; bases outside the gene matches: 14. The CDR3 has 17 residues. Germline V gives CDR1 SGDLS, CDR2 YYNGEE. CDR3 nucleotide sequence: TGTGCCAGCAGCGTCCCCCCAACGCTGACAGGGAGCTATGGCTACACCTTC. Translating gives CASSVPPTLTGSYGYTF.

As DNA, the CDR3 is TGTGCCAGTAGTGCCCTTGCAGGGAGCACAGATACGCAGTATTTT. It encodes CASSALAGSTDTQYF. The gene calls are TRBV19 and TRBJ2-3; D might be TRBD1 (5 bases). The V gene's germline CDR1 is LNHDA and CDR2 SQIVND (reference sequence). Trimming removed 5 bases from V and 0 bases from J, with 12 bases in between. CDR3 length equals 15 residues.

The chain recombines TRBV11-2 with TRBJ1-1; tentatively, D is TRBD1 (5 bases). V was clipped by 1 base and J by 10 bases, with 13 bases between them. This CDR3 is built from 13 residues. The V gene's germline CDR1 is SGHAT and CDR2 FQNNGV. The CDR3 loop is CASSLAQGRVAFF. DNA of the CDR3: TGTGCCAGCAGCTTAGCTCAGGGCAGAGTAGCTTTCTTT.

The chain uses TRBV19 and TRBJ1-5; TRBD1 matches at 7 bases. There are 13 residues in the CDR3. Germline V gives CDR1 LNHDA, CDR2 SQIVND (reference sequence). J gave up 15 bases and V 5 bases, and 13 bases lay outside the gene matches. The CDR3 DNA is TGTGCCAGTAGTTTCCGGGACAGCGGACCGAGGCATTTT. As protein: CASSFRDSGPRHF. The entire variable domain, with the rest obtained from reference TRBV19 and TRBJ1-5, is as follows: DGGITQSPKYLFRKEGQNVTLSCEQNLNHDAMYWYRQDPGQGLRLIYYSQIVNDFQKGDIAEGYSVSREKKESFPLTVTSAQKNPTAFYLCASSFRDSGPRHFGDGTRLSIL.

This clone has a handful of counts. The gene calls are TRBV9 and TRBJ1-5, with 10 positions matching TRBD1. The CDR3 sequence is 14 residues long. The junction had 4 bases not matched to a gene; V was cut back by 3 bases and J by 7 bases. CDR1 and CDR2 (germline): SGDLS, YYNGEE. The CDR3 nucleotides read TGTGCCAGCAGCGCCGGACAGGGGGGGCAGCCCCAGCATTTT. Its protein is CASSAGQGGQPQHF.

V gene TRBV7-9 combines with J gene TRBJ2-2; D is perhaps TRBD1 (6 bases). Germline V lookup: CDR1 SEHNR, CDR2 FQNEAQ (reference sequence). Between the trimmed V and J ends, which lost 5 bases and 6 bases, there was a span of 19 bases. This CDR3 contains 16 residues. The CDR3 loop reads CASSQNRDTDAGELFF. The CDR3 bases are TGTGCCAGCAGCCAGAACCGGGACACGGACGCCGGGGAGCTGTTTTTT.

This chain connects TRBV15 to TRBJ2-3; TRBD2 might be the D (6 bases). Germline V gene data show CDR1 as LNHNV and CDR2 as YYDKDF (reference sequence). This CDR3 spans 17 amino acids. V lost 4 bases, J lost 2 bases, and 19 bases lay in between. This chain's CDR3 is CATSTPMSGPSTDTQYF. CDR3 DNA: TGTGCCACCAGCACCCCGATGAGCGGGCCATCCACAGATACGCAGTATTTT.

V and J are TRBV7-9 and TRBJ2-2; 8 positions match TRBD2. The CDR3 is 13 residues long. J lost 4 bases, V lost 8 bases, and 3 bases had no gene match. In germline, CDR1 is SEHNR, CDR2 FQNEAQ (reference sequence). The CDR3 is CASFSGSTGELFF. CDR3 nucleotide sequence: TGTGCCAGCTTCAGCGGGAGCACCGGGGAGCTGTTTTTT.

The chain combines TRBV19 with TRBJ2-7; 8 bases map to TRBD1. Germline V lookup: CDR1 LNHDA, CDR2 SQIVND (reference sequence). The CDR3 contains 14 residues. V shed 3 bases and J 3 bases; nucleotides not matched to a gene: 4. In nucleotides, the CDR3 is TGTGCCAGTAGTATCGCCGGGACAGGCTACGAGCAGTACTTC. This sequence encodes CASSIAGTGYEQYF.

The V and J genes are TRBV29-1 and TRBJ2-7; a weak D match, TRBD1 (7 bases). Between the trimmed V and J ends, which lost 2 bases and 7 bases, there was a span of 12 bases. The CDR3 totals 12 residues. Germline assignment: CDR1 SQVTM and CDR2 ANQGSEA. The CDR3 DNA sequence: TGCAGCGTTGAACGGCAGGGGGGAGAGCAGTACTTC. This codes for CSVERQGGEQYF.